What follows is one T cell receptor beta chain and its context. At one end, the junction sequence differs from germline, possibly due to a read error. Researchers generated TCR beta cDNA from approximately 0.55 ug of total RNA, relying on a constant-region primer. Amplification in three nested multiplex PCR rounds with slightly modified ARM-PCR gave rise to TCR beta libraries. TCRdb passed the multiplex PCR reads through MiXCR, listing each CDR3 protein once. Here the sample spans over 95,000 distinct CDR3 sequences, 69% being singletons. These data are taken from a study of tumor-infiltrating lymphocytes in primary liver carcinoma. Study at large: There were tumors of stage T1-T3 N0M0, each 4.2 to 10 cm across. Read depth, roughly 3.65 to 8 million productive TCRbeta reads, did not differ significantly between tissues.

Unsorted bulk tissue, about 18-32 mg of it, served as the source for co-extraction of RNA and DNA. The specimen sequenced was liver tumor tissue from sampling region 5. Specified subset: tumor region T5, tumor centre. The sequence was collected from a woman in her sixties with primary liver carcinoma and hepatitis B virus infection.

CDR3 protein: CSAVPLELQVYERYF. CDR3 sequence (DNA): TGCAGTGCTGTCCCCCTGGAGCTGCAAGTCTACGAGCGGTACTTC. V and J are TRBV20-1 and TRBJ2-7; no clear D gene. The CDR3 contains 15 residues. Germline values: CDR1 DFQATT, CDR2 SNEGSKA (reference sequence).